This is a list of T cell receptor beta chains from one sample in a study of blood T cells in healthy people across ages. TCRdb called the 5' RACE reads again in MiXCR, with one record for every CDR3 protein. The sample consists of 1.8 million or so distinct CDR3 sequences, around 42% of them appearing once. The sample consisted of blood. These receptors were obtained from a human donor in good health. Each CDR3 is given with its conserved first and last residue. The D gene is left open where the match is weak. Clone size appears in some rows only: once, few, many, or a class for an expanded clone.

TRBJ2-5 | . | TRBV29-1 | . | CSVELGRNAETQYF | TGCAGCGTTGAATTAGGCAGGAACGCAGAGACCCAGTACTTC
TRBJ2-3 | . | TRBV29-1 | many | CSVVPGDTEDTQYF | TGCAGCGTTGTCCCCGGGGACACGGAGGATACGCAGTATTTT
TRBJ1-2 | TRBD1 | TRBV7-2 | . | CASSSGQGLGYGYTF | TGTGCCAGCAGCTCGGGACAGGGGCTGGGCTATGGCTACACCTTC
TRBJ1-2 | TRBD1 | TRBV15 | . | CATSRSGQGASSYTF | TGTGCCACCAGCAGATCCGGACAGGGGGCTTCGTCCTACACCTTC
TRBJ2-1 | TRBD2 | TRBV6-2/TRBV6-3 | . | CASSFDSGGQFF | TGTGCCAGCAGCTTCGATAGCGGGGGACAGTTCTTC
TRBJ2-5 | TRBD2 | TRBV2 | . | CASSVGLVGGETQYF | TGTGCCAGCAGCGTCGGACTAGTAGGAGGGGAGACCCAGTACTTC
TRBJ2-1 | . | TRBV20-1 | once | CSARTGDAYNEQFF | TGCAGTGCTAGAACGGGGGACGCCTACAATGAGCAGTTCTTC
TRBJ1-2 | TRBD1 | TRBV5-1 | . | CASSLTGTGGELGYTF | TGCGCCAGCAGCTTGACCGGGACAGGGGGCGAGTTAGGCTACACCTTC
TRBJ2-5 | . | TRBV6-1 | few | CASSEPSITQYF | TGTGCCAGCAGTGAGCCCTCCATAACCCAGTACTTC
TRBJ1-2 | . | TRBV29-1 | few | CSVALNSYVYGYTF | TGCAGCGTTGCTTTGAACAGTTACGTCTATGGCTACACCTTC
TRBJ2-1 | . | TRBV11-2 | . | CASSPTAVSSYNEQFF | TGTGCCAGCAGCCCCACCGCTGTGAGCTCCTACAATGAACAGTTCTTC
TRBJ2-1 | . | TRBV5-1 | . | CASSPEDNEQFF | TGCGCCAGCAGCCCCGAAGACAATGAGCAGTTCTTC
TRBJ2-2 | . | TRBV7-3 | . | CASSLNHGELFF | TGTGCCAGCAGCTTAAATCACGGGGAGCTGTTTTTT
TRBJ1-2 | . | TRBV4-3 | . | CASSQGGPGATYYGYTF | TGCGCCAGCAGCCAAGGGGGTCCCGGCGCTACTTACTATGGCTACACCTTC
TRBJ2-5 | . | TRBV4-2 | . | CASSQDSGGGDRETQYF | TGTGCCAGCAGCCAAGATAGCGGCGGGGGCGACCGGGAGACCCAGTACTTC